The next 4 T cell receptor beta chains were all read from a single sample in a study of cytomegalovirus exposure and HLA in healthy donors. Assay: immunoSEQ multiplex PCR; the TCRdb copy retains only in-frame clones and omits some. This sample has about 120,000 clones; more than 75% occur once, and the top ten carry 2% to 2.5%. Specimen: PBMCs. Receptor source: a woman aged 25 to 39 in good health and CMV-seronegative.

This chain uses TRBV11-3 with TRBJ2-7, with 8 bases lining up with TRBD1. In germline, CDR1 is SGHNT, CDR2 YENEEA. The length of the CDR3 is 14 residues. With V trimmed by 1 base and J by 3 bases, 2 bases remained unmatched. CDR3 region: CASSLGTGNYEQYF. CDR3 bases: TGTGCCAGCAGCTTAGGGACAGGGAACTACGAGCAGTACTTC. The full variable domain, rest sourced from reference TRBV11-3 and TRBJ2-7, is EAGVVQSPRYKIIEKKQPVAFWCNPISGHNTLYWYLQNLGQGPELLIRYENEEAVDDSQLPKDRFSAERLKGVDSTLKIQPAELGDSAVYLCASSLGTGNYEQYFGPGTRLTVT.

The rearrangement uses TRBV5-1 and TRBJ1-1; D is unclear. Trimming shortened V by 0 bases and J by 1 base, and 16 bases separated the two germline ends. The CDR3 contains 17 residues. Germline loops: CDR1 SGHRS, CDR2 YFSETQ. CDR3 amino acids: CASSLAVGGRKNTEAFF. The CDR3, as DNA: TGCGCCAGCAGCTTGGCGGTGGGAGGGAGGAAGAACACTGAAGCTTTCTTT.

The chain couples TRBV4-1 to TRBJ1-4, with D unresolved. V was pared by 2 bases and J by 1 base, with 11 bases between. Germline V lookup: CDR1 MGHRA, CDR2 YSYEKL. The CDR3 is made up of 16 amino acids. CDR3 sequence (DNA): TGCGCCAGCAGCCAAACGGGTCCCGGAACTAATGAAAAACTGTTTTTT. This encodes CASSQTGPGTNEKLFF.

In DNA, the CDR3 is TGTGCCAGCACCCAATTATCAGGGGCAGTCTACACCTTC. This encodes CASTQLSGAVYTF. The chain joins TRBV9 to TRBJ1-2; possible D gene TRBD1, 6 bases. The CDR3 is 13 residues long. Per the germline V gene, CDR1 is SGDLS and CDR2 is YYNGEE. Deletions cut 6 bases from V and 10 bases from J, with 19 bases between.